This is a list of T cell receptor beta chains from one sample in a study of CD8+ T cells in alopecia areata. Sequencing used immunoSEQ multiplex PCR; TCRdb keeps in-frame clones, though not all of them. The repertoire consists of about 150,000 clones, with around three fifths occurring once and the leading ten covering approximately 6.5%. Source: CD4+ T cells sorted from blood, taken at week 0. The receptors stem from a human donor with alopecia areata. CDR3s include the opening cysteine and the closing phenylalanine or tryptophan. A D gene is named only where the DNA matches it firmly. The size field is filled for only some rows; it gives once, few, many or a size class.

v_gene	j_gene	abundance	d_gene	CDR3nt	CDR3aa
TRBV6-6	TRBJ2-7	NA	TRBD1	TGTGCCAGCAGTCCCGGGACAGTTAGCTCCTACGAGCAGTACTTC	CASSPGTVSSYEQYF
TRBV2	TRBJ2-3	NA	NA	TGTGCCAGCAGTGAACAGGGTGGCACAGATACGCAGTATTTT	CASSEQGGTDTQYF
TRBV14	TRBJ2-7	NA	NA	TGTGCCAGCAGCCTAAGGGTCGTCTCCTACGAGCAGTACTTC	CASSLRVVSYEQYF
TRBV30	TRBJ2-1	NA	TRBD2	TGTGCCTGGGGGAGCGGGACCCCGTACAATGAGCAGTTCTTC	CAWGSGTPYNEQFF
TRBV5-6	TRBJ1-5	NA	TRBD1	TGTGCCAGCAGCTTGCGGGACAGGGGTCATCAGCCCCAGCATTTT	CASSLRDRGHQPQHF
TRBV5-4	TRBJ2-5	NA	NA	TGTGCCAGCAGCTTGTGGGGGGTAGAGACCCAGTACTTC	CASSLWGVETQYF
TRBV7-2	TRBJ2-5	NA	TRBD1	TGTGCCAGCGGGGACAGGGGGCCGGGGACCCAGTACTTC	CASGDRGPGTQYF
TRBV30	TRBJ2-5	NA	NA	TGTGCCTGGTCCCAAGGGACGGAAGAGACCCAGTACTTC	CAWSQGTEETQYF
TRBV11-3	TRBJ2-5	NA	NA	TGTGCCAGCAGCTTAGGATACACAGGGTTCGAGACCCAGTACTTC	CASSLGYTGFETQYF
TRBV30	TRBJ2-1	NA	NA	TGTGCTCGCGCCCCCGGTGCCTACAATGAGCAGTTCTTC	CARAPGAYNEQFF
TRBV27	TRBJ1-2	NA	TRBD1	TGTGCCAGCAGCCAGACAGGGTCCTATGGCTACACCTTC	CASSQTGSYGYTF
TRBV7-2	TRBJ1-3	few	NA	TGTGCCAGCAGCTTTGCGGGGGGAGACACCATATATTTT	CASSFAGGDTIYF
TRBV4-2	TRBJ2-3	NA	TRBD2	TGTGCCAGCAGCCAAGAAGGGACTAGCATAACAGATACGCAGTATTTT	CASSQEGTSITDTQYF
TRBV27	TRBJ2-7	NA	NA	TGTGCCAGCAGTTTAGACAGACGCTACGAGCAGTACTTC	CASSLDRRYEQYF
TRBV27	TRBJ1-6	NA	TRBD1	TGTGCCAGCAGACGGGACAGGGATAATTCACCCCTCCACTTT	CASRRDRDNSPLHF
TRBV7-2	TRBJ1-1	few	NA	TGTGCCAGCAGCTTAGGATACGGATCCCTAGGCACTGAAGCTTTCTTT	CASSLGYGSLGTEAFF